This is a list of T cell receptor beta chains from one sample in a study of OX40 agonist ivuxolimab in advanced cancers. TCRdb's copy holds only in-frame clones and misses some; the assay was immunoSEQ multiplex PCR. The repertoire consists of 57,000 or so clones, with under 95% occurring once and the leading ten covering 14% to 15%. The specimen was CD4+ or CD8+ T cells sorted from blood, collected in a trial of the OX40 agonist ivuxolimab. The receptors were gathered from an adult with an advanced solid tumor such as melanoma, head and neck, liver or kidney cancer. Each CDR3 is given with its conserved first and last residue. D genes are given only for firm matches. Not every row has a clone size; where given, it reads once, few, many or a size class.

abundance: .
d_gene: TRBD1
v_gene: TRBV18
j_gene: TRBJ1-5
CDR3aa: CASSPETGRGNQPQHF
CDR3nt: TGTGCCAGCTCACCCGAGACAGGGAGGGGGAATCAGCCCCAGCATTTT

abundance: .
d_gene: .
v_gene: TRBV13
j_gene: TRBJ2-5
CDR3aa: CASRRQETQYF
CDR3nt: TGTGCCAGCAGACGCCAAGAGACCCAGTACTTC

abundance: .
d_gene: .
v_gene: TRBV2
j_gene: TRBJ2-5
CDR3aa: CASSDHGSAETQYF
CDR3nt: TGTGCCAGCAGTGATCACGGGAGCGCCGAGACCCAGTACTTC

abundance: .
d_gene: .
v_gene: TRBV5-1
j_gene: TRBJ1-5
CDR3aa: CASSPGPDQPQHF
CDR3nt: TGCGCCAGCAGCCCGGGCCCGGATCAGCCCCAGCATTTT

abundance: few
d_gene: .
v_gene: TRBV19
j_gene: TRBJ1-5
CDR3aa: CASTKEGQPQHF
CDR3nt: TGTGCCAGTACTAAGGAAGGTCAGCCCCAGCATTTT

abundance: .
d_gene: .
v_gene: TRBV7-2
j_gene: TRBJ2-3
CDR3aa: CASSFSGVGTDTQYF
CDR3nt: TGTGCCAGCAGCTTTTCAGGTGTTGGGACAGATACGCAGTATTTT

abundance: .
d_gene: .
v_gene: TRBV7-6
j_gene: TRBJ2-1
CDR3aa: CASSLIPRNEQFF
CDR3nt: TGTGCCAGCAGCTTAATCCCCCGCAATGAGCAGTTCTTC

abundance: .
d_gene: TRBD2
v_gene: TRBV10-3
j_gene: TRBJ2-1
CDR3aa: CAISVRAGALAGDDEQFF
CDR3nt: TGTGCCATCAGTGTACGGGCAGGGGCACTAGCGGGAGACGATGAGCAGTTCTTC

abundance: .
d_gene: .
v_gene: TRBV11-3
j_gene: TRBJ2-1
CDR3aa: CASSPLGAGEQFF
CDR3nt: TGTGCCAGCAGCCCGCTAGGGGCTGGTGAGCAGTTCTTC

abundance: once
d_gene: .
v_gene: TRBV20-1
j_gene: TRBJ2-7
CDR3aa: CSAGSLGEQYF
CDR3nt: TGCAGTGCCGGGTCACTAGGCGAGCAGTACTTC

abundance: .
d_gene: .
v_gene: TRBV7-9
j_gene: TRBJ1-4
CDR3aa: CASSLAQRGEKLFF
CDR3nt: TGTGCCAGCAGCTTAGCACAGCGTGGCGAAAAACTGTTTTTT

abundance: .
d_gene: .
v_gene: TRBV7-2
j_gene: TRBJ1-5
CDR3aa: CASSTYSNQPQHF
CDR3nt: TGTGCCAGCAGCACATATAGCAATCAGCCCCAGCATTTT

abundance: few
d_gene: .
v_gene: TRBV13
j_gene: TRBJ1-2
CDR3aa: CASSTGQYGYTF
CDR3nt: TGTGCCAGCAGCACTGGACAGTATGGCTACACCTTC

abundance: .
d_gene: .
v_gene: TRBV7-2
j_gene: TRBJ2-3
CDR3aa: CASRGANTDTQYF
CDR3nt: TGTGCCAGCAGGGGGGCGAACACAGATACGCAGTATTTT

abundance: once
d_gene: .
v_gene: TRBV4-3
j_gene: TRBJ1-2
CDR3aa: CASSQDWAEDGYTF
CDR3nt: TGCGCCAGCAGCCAAGATTGGGCAGAAGATGGCTACACCTTC

abundance: .
d_gene: .
v_gene: TRBV7-2
j_gene: TRBJ1-3
CDR3aa: CASSARGGNTIYF
CDR3nt: TGTGCCAGCAGCGCCCGGGGGGGAAACACCATATATTTT

abundance: .
d_gene: .
v_gene: TRBV28
j_gene: TRBJ2-1
CDR3aa: CASTMWGRQYNEQFF
CDR3nt: TGTGCCAGCACCATGTGGGGGCGCCAGTACAATGAGCAGTTCTTC

abundance: .
d_gene: .
v_gene: TRBV5-1
j_gene: TRBJ2-1
CDR3aa: CASSQEGEQFF
CDR3nt: TGCGCCAGCAGCCAAGAGGGGGAGCAGTTCTTC

abundance: .
d_gene: .
v_gene: TRBV12-2
j_gene: TRBJ2-5
CDR3aa: CASRSRLATLGETQYF
CDR3nt: TGTGCAAGTCGCTCAAGACTAGCGACCCTGGGAGAGACCCAGTACTTC

abundance: few
d_gene: TRBD2
v_gene: TRBV7-2
j_gene: TRBJ2-7
CDR3aa: CASRSGLAGSYEQYF
CDR3nt: TGTGCCAGCAGATCCGGACTAGCGGGCTCCTACGAGCAGTACTTC

abundance: .
d_gene: .
v_gene: TRBV27
j_gene: TRBJ2-1
CDR3aa: CASSPTGGYNNEQFF
CDR3nt: TGTGCCAGCTCCCCTACGGGCGGATACAACAATGAGCAGTTCTTC

abundance: .
d_gene: .
v_gene: TRBV27
j_gene: TRBJ2-3
CDR3aa: CASSFVDSAGRGTDTQYF
CDR3nt: TGTGCCAGCAGTTTCGTGGACTCGGCGGGACGCGGCACAGATACGCAGTATTTT

abundance: .
d_gene: TRBD2
v_gene: TRBV9
j_gene: TRBJ2-3
CDR3aa: CASSYRLAGTDTQYF
CDR3nt: TGTGCCAGCAGCTACCGACTAGCGGGCACAGATACGCAGTATTTT

abundance: .
d_gene: TRBD1
v_gene: TRBV2
j_gene: TRBJ2-7
CDR3aa: CASSENRFRDRVNEQYF
CDR3nt: TGTGCCAGCAGTGAAAACCGATTCCGGGACAGGGTTAACGAGCAGTACTTC

abundance: once
d_gene: .
v_gene: TRBV18
j_gene: TRBJ1-1
CDR3aa: CASSPFRGENTEAFF
CDR3nt: TGTGCCAGCTCACCATTCAGGGGTGAGAACACTGAAGCTTTCTTT

abundance: .
d_gene: TRBD1
v_gene: TRBV5-1
j_gene: TRBJ1-4
CDR3aa: CASSLTGGAGEKLFF
CDR3nt: TGCGCCAGCAGCTTGACAGGGGGCGCGGGTGAAAAACTGTTTTTT

abundance: .
d_gene: .
v_gene: TRBV27
j_gene: TRBJ1-2
CDR3aa: CASSFGGESYGYTF
CDR3nt: TGTGCCAGCAGTTTCGGGGGGGAGAGCTATGGCTACACCTTC

abundance: .
d_gene: .
v_gene: TRBV6-1
j_gene: TRBJ2-5
CDR3aa: CASMKETQYF
CDR3nt: TGTGCCAGCATGAAAGAGACCCAGTACTTC

abundance: .
d_gene: .
v_gene: TRBV18
j_gene: TRBJ2-1
CDR3aa: CASSPARLSNEQFF
CDR3nt: TGTGCCAGCTCACCCGCACGGCTTAGCAATGAGCAGTTCTTC

abundance: .
d_gene: TRBD1
v_gene: TRBV29-1
j_gene: TRBJ1-5
CDR3aa: CSVLGQGDGQPQHF
CDR3nt: TGCAGCGTTCTGGGACAGGGGGATGGTCAGCCCCAGCATTTT

abundance: .
d_gene: .
v_gene: TRBV18
j_gene: TRBJ1-3
CDR3aa: CASSPGLGGNTIYF
CDR3nt: TGTGCCAGCTCACCAGGGTTGGGAGGAAACACCATATATTTT

abundance: .
d_gene: .
v_gene: TRBV7-9
j_gene: TRBJ2-3
CDR3aa: CASSLDPDTQYF
CDR3nt: TGTGCCAGCAGCTTAGACCCTGATACGCAGTATTTT

abundance: once
d_gene: TRBD1
v_gene: TRBV2
j_gene: TRBJ1-2
CDR3aa: CASETGVFGYTF
CDR3nt: TGTGCCAGTGAAACAGGGGTGTTTGGCTACACCTTC

abundance: .
d_gene: .
v_gene: TRBV28
j_gene: TRBJ2-7
CDR3aa: CASSLLQGNEQYF
CDR3nt: TGTGCCAGCAGTTTACTACAGGGAAACGAGCAGTACTTC

abundance: once
d_gene: .
v_gene: TRBV6-1
j_gene: TRBJ2-2
CDR3aa: CASSEGYGELFF
CDR3nt: TGTGCCAGCAGTGAGGGGTATGGGGAGCTGTTTTTT

abundance: .
d_gene: .
v_gene: TRBV19
j_gene: TRBJ2-1
CDR3aa: CASSIWDKRNNEQFF
CDR3nt: TGTGCCAGTAGTATATGGGACAAGCGAAACAATGAGCAGTTCTTC

abundance: .
d_gene: .
v_gene: TRBV10-3
j_gene: TRBJ2-2
CDR3aa: CAISGARRVGSTGELFF
CDR3nt: TGTGCCATCAGTGGGGCCCGCAGGGTCGGTAGCACCGGGGAGCTGTTTTTT

abundance: .
d_gene: TRBD1
v_gene: TRBV10-2
j_gene: TRBJ1-5
CDR3aa: CASSVVTGDQPQHF
CDR3nt: TGCGCCAGCAGTGTAGTGACAGGGGATCAGCCCCAGCATTTT

abundance: .
d_gene: .
v_gene: TRBV11-2
j_gene: TRBJ2-7
CDR3aa: CASSLGPTVEQYF
CDR3nt: TGTGCCAGCAGCTTAGGTCCGACGGTCGAGCAGTACTTC

abundance: few
d_gene: .
v_gene: TRBV5-1
j_gene: TRBJ2-4
CDR3aa: CASSLWAPRDIQYF
CDR3nt: TGCGCCAGCAGCTTGTGGGCCCCTCGGGACATTCAGTACTTC

abundance: .
d_gene: TRBD1
v_gene: TRBV7-3
j_gene: TRBJ2-7
CDR3aa: CASSFSGTATYEQYF
CDR3nt: TGTGCCAGCAGCTTTTCCGGGACAGCAACCTACGAGCAGTACTTC

abundance: .
d_gene: .
v_gene: TRBV7-3
j_gene: TRBJ2-1
CDR3aa: CASSATRDHNEQFF
CDR3nt: TGTGCCAGCAGCGCCACACGGGACCACAATGAGCAGTTCTTC

abundance: .
d_gene: TRBD1
v_gene: TRBV5-1
j_gene: TRBJ1-1
CDR3aa: CASSKGTASTEAFF
CDR3nt: TGCGCCAGCAGCAAAGGGACAGCCAGCACTGAAGCTTTCTTT

abundance: once
d_gene: .
v_gene: TRBV7-9
j_gene: TRBJ2-7
CDR3aa: CASSRSGGNPYEQYF
CDR3nt: TGTGCCAGCAGCCGGTCCGGGGGTAACCCCTACGAGCAGTACTTC

abundance: once
d_gene: TRBD2
v_gene: TRBV7-6
j_gene: TRBJ2-3
CDR3aa: CASSLITSGVTDTQYF
CDR3nt: TGTGCCAGCAGCTTAATCACTAGCGGGGTCACAGATACGCAGTATTTT

abundance: .
d_gene: .
v_gene: TRBV6-5
j_gene: TRBJ2-5
CDR3aa: CASSYRQLQETQYF
CDR3nt: TGTGCCAGCAGTTACAGGCAGCTCCAAGAGACCCAGTACTTC

abundance: few
d_gene: .
v_gene: TRBV6-5
j_gene: TRBJ2-2
CDR3aa: CASGERPMNTGELFF
CDR3nt: TGTGCCTCCGGGGAGCGGCCCATGAACACCGGGGAGCTGTTTTTT

abundance: .
d_gene: .
v_gene: TRBV14
j_gene: TRBJ2-6
CDR3aa: CASSHSVGRSGANVLTF
CDR3nt: TGTGCCAGCAGCCATTCCGTGGGGCGCTCTGGGGCCAACGTCCTGACTTTC

abundance: .
d_gene: .
v_gene: TRBV6-5
j_gene: TRBJ2-3
CDR3aa: CATCRLACTDTQYF
CDR3nt: TGTGCCACCTGTCGGCTAGCCTGCACAGATACGCAGTATTTT

abundance: .
d_gene: .
v_gene: TRBV10-3
j_gene: TRBJ1-3
CDR3aa: CAISATGSSGNTIYF
CDR3nt: TGTGCCATCAGTGCCACAGGGTCCTCTGGAAACACCATATATTTT

abundance: once
d_gene: .
v_gene: TRBV2
j_gene: TRBJ2-2
CDR3aa: CASKQGFGELFF
CDR3nt: TGTGCCAGCAAGCAGGGATTCGGGGAGCTGTTTTTT

abundance: .
d_gene: .
v_gene: TRBV27
j_gene: TRBJ2-7
CDR3aa: CASSPTRGLSYEQYF
CDR3nt: TGTGCCAGCAGTCCCACGCGGGGTCTCTCCTACGAGCAGTACTTC

abundance: .
d_gene: TRBD1
v_gene: TRBV2
j_gene: TRBJ1-4
CDR3aa: CASSDRARGEKLFF
CDR3nt: TGTGCCAGCAGTGACAGGGCCAGGGGGGAAAAACTGTTTTTT

abundance: .
d_gene: TRBD1
v_gene: TRBV7-2
j_gene: TRBJ1-3
CDR3aa: CASSLGLGQGTGNTIYF
CDR3nt: TGTGCCAGCAGCTTAGGACTGGGACAGGGGACGGGAAACACCATATATTTT

abundance: .
d_gene: TRBD2
v_gene: TRBV19
j_gene: TRBJ2-1
CDR3aa: CASKTQGLGLAGGTLYNEQFF
CDR3nt: TGTGCCAGTAAAACACAAGGACTGGGACTAGCGGGAGGGACCCTATACAATGAGCAGTTCTTC

abundance: medium-sized
d_gene: TRBD2
v_gene: TRBV2
j_gene: TRBJ2-7
CDR3aa: CASGLAGSYEQYF
CDR3nt: TGTGCCAGCGGACTAGCGGGTAGCTACGAGCAGTACTTC

abundance: .
d_gene: .
v_gene: TRBV6-1
j_gene: TRBJ2-4
CDR3aa: CASNQYPLAKNIQYF
CDR3nt: TGTGCCAGCAATCAGTACCCACTAGCCAAAAACATTCAGTACTTC

abundance: .
d_gene: TRBD1
v_gene: TRBV7-8
j_gene: TRBJ1-5
CDR3aa: CASSLSDRVGNQPQHF
CDR3nt: TGTGCCAGCAGCCTCTCGGACAGGGTTGGCAATCAGCCCCAGCATTTT

abundance: once
d_gene: .
v_gene: TRBV4-3
j_gene: TRBJ2-7
CDR3aa: CASSQVTVRTWEQYF
CDR3nt: TGCGCCAGCAGCCAAGTAACGGTTCGGACTTGGGAGCAGTACTTC

abundance: .
d_gene: TRBD2
v_gene: TRBV6-6
j_gene: TRBJ2-3
CDR3aa: CASSTPGLAADTQYF
CDR3nt: TGTGCCAGCAGTACACCGGGACTAGCCGCAGATACGCAGTATTTT